This T cell receptor beta chain originates from a study of cytomegalovirus exposure and HLA in healthy donors (dated by TCRdb to the late 2010s). With respect to the entire study: An earlier analysis of 587 of the donors reported 250 to 300 Gb of sequence data and 95 million to 130 million unique TCR beta sequences obtained from around 180 million T cells. Approximately 330 gigabases of sequencing data and around 80 million unique TCR sequences made up an early release that covered some 640 HLA-typed donors. Of the roughly 390 genotyped donors, 65% to 90% fell in the genetic ancestry cluster associated with self-reported Caucasian donors. The study aimed to test whether cataloging public T cell receptors could reveal signatures of past pathogen exposure. The T cell repertoires of roughly 660 subjects were profiled by immunosequencing and related to cytomegalovirus serostatus. A separate validation cohort of 100 to 150 different subjects was used in addition to the roughly 720-subject first cohort. The study combined high-throughput TCR immunosequencing, statistical association of individual TCRs with disease status, and machine learning to predict cytomegalovirus infection status. In a later analysis, previously published TCR beta repertoires from 550 to 700 donors were re-analyzed and high-resolution HLA genotyping was added so that TCR occurrence patterns could be studied. Rather than drawing on any new phenotypic data, the later analysis identified candidate immune exposures from TCR beta sequences and the way those sequences occurred across donors. To decide whether each TCR beta V gene segment behaved as functional or pseudogenic, an earlier analysis of some 540 of the donors relied on high-throughput TCR beta sequencing. Alongside the repertoire data, information on donor age, sex, ethnicity and CMV serostatus was compiled. Genome-wide SNP genotypes for about three fifths of the 666 donors were used in a later genetic analysis, which treated that subset as a discovery cohort. All discovery cohort repertoires had been generated using a single sequencing platform. Both class I and class II loci were covered by HLA typing, at four-digit resolution. Typing coverage differed by locus: A, B, C, DRB1 and DQB1 were typed in about 629-640 donors, DQA1 in about 500, DPA1 in 600 to 610, and DPB1 in roughly 470. Because of strong linkage in the cohort, five DR-DQ haplotypes were treated as single units for association and clustering. On average, about 200,000 unique TCR beta nucleotide sequences were sequenced per donor among some 420 genotyped donors of the cohort, with roughly a sixth of those sequences being non-productive. The investigation overall reported the following: The authors suggested that the approach could potentially be generalized to other disease states and immunological phenotypes. A total of 164 TCR beta chains were listed by the study as associated with cytomegalovirus. The cohort was sequenced for TCR beta chains only, and without alpha or paired-chain data the features that could be detected were limited. CMV serostatus was the only immune exposure information available for the cohort. Approximately 16 rarely observed V segments, including chromosome 9 orphons, were excluded from the earlier analysis of 550 to 700 of the donors because counts were too low. Because some donors lacked HLA typing at each locus, the association tests relied only on the typed subset. In a later analysis, the rate of TCR association differed among HLA loci, with DRB1 alleles having the most associated TCRs and HLA-C alleles having the fewest. A cluster of highly shared sequence variants was judged likely to represent a technical artifact of the sequencing pipeline. A later genetic analysis associated a missense DCLRE1C variant with V-gene and J-gene trimming of TCR beta chains, and an independent cohort replicated the association. In a later genetic analysis, fewer N-insertions in productive TCRs were reported among donors in an Asian-associated ancestry cluster than the roughly 700-donor mean. Presence/absence analyses assumed roughly uniform sequencing depth across donors, an assumption that may not hold. Correlated functional status among segregating V segments might reflect linkage disequilibrium, but an unknown experimental factor could not be ruled out. When HLA alleles, especially DR and DQ, strongly co-occurred, attributing TCR associations to individual alleles was difficult. According to a later analysis, parvovirus B19, influenza, CMV and Epstein-Barr virus appeared linked to several top co-occurrence clusters. A later analysis found that most CMV-associated TCR beta chains appeared HLA-restricted, with HLA associations seemingly driven largely by CMV exposure. In a later analysis, HLA-associated TCR beta chains showed more clonal expansion and lower generation probabilities than non-associated chains that were equally common. In vitro tests confirmed that a few of the cytomegalovirus-associated TCR beta chains recognize cytomegalovirus antigens. The 87-base-pair reads could not distinguish some IMGT-functional V segments, including TRBV6-2 and TRBV6-3, so those segments were excluded. At a false discovery rate of 0.05, a later analysis linked under 20,000 TCR beta sequences to specific HLA alleles. The classifier was reported to diagnose cytomegalovirus status with high specificity and sensitivity in both the original cohort and the validation cohort. A further reported finding was that TCR beta sequences accurately predicted the HLA-A and HLA-B alleles for most subjects in the first cohort. Most TCR sequences were observed very rarely across donors, whereas some public TCRs were present in many individuals. In an earlier analysis of some 540 of the donors, most TCR beta V segments appeared in productive rearrangements about 87% or about 30% of the time, broadly matching IMGT annotations.

With regard to this clone: Its antigen remains undetermined. Nothing much larger sits one base from this clone, and base qualities are not available.

The cohort was made up of around 720 healthy bone marrow donors. Cohort members were all nominally healthy when sampled, although unrecorded immune exposures were likely present. The donor was CMV seronegative and was included in the group of approximately 350 seronegative cohort members. A peripheral blood sample was provided by each donor, and peripheral blood mononuclear cells were used for TCR beta sequencing. The Qiagen DNeasy Blood Extraction Kit was used to extract genomic DNA from the blood cell samples. Libraries were constructed by the immunoSEQ multiplex PCR assay. For the multiplex PCR, a mixture combining 60 forward primers for TCR Vbeta segments and 13 reverse primers for TCR Jbeta segments was used. The CDR3 region of rearranged TCR beta genes was amplified from genomic DNA with a multiplex PCR assay. The amplified TCR beta libraries were sequenced on the Illumina HiSeq System as 87-base-pair reads. On the study's bioinformatics: In a later analysis, some 80 million unique TCR beta chains were counted across the approximately 670 repertoires, and approximately 11 million of these chains were shared by at least two donors. To remove PCR and sequencing errors, raw reads were error-corrected and collapsed into unique sequences using a nearest-neighbor algorithm that merged closely related sequences. To assign V, D and J gene segments, CDR3 sequences were aligned to IMGT reference sequences. For a sequence to be retained, a match of at least six nucleotides was required to both a V gene segment and a J gene segment. A rearrangement was called productive if the CDR3 had no stop codons and remained in frame with V and J, and every other rearrangement was called non-productive. CDR3 was defined according to IMGT convention as the region running from the second conserved V-encoded cysteine to the conserved J-encoded phenylalanine. Sequences without an unambiguous match to a single V gene segment were excluded from the earlier analysis of a few hundred of the donors. An earlier analysis of fewer than 650 of the donors classified V segments as functional when productive rearrangements were above 56.7% and as segregating when the standard deviation between donors was above 5%. To diagnose cytomegalovirus status from the catalog of TCR beta chain sequences, a statistical classification framework was built. A later analysis assigned V and J genes by comparing TCR nucleotide sequences with IMGT/GENE-DB human TR gene sequences. A later analysis assigned CDR3 sequences and most-parsimonious VDJ recombination scenarios with the TCRdist pipeline. In a later analysis, each TCR beta chain was defined by its CDR3 amino acid sequence together with its V-gene family, and reads without a unique V-gene family were excluded. As a way to deal with suspected cross-contamination and a sequencing artifact, a later analysis dropped more than 500 nucleotide sequences that were highly shared and had low generation probability. In a later analysis, a clonal expansion index was calculated for each public chain from normalized within-repertoire ranks of inferred template counts. Generation probabilities in a later analysis came from a VDJ recombination model fitted to out-of-frame rearrangements, and those results were checked against IGoR. In a later analysis, hypergeometric tests were used to score TCR-TCR, TCR-HLA and TCR-CMV co-occurrence, with a repertoire-size bias correction applied to TCR pairs. In a later analysis, false discovery rates were estimated by permuting HLA or CMV assignments 20 times. In a later analysis, co-occurring TCRs were grouped using DBSCAN, with TCRdist sequence similarity added in when clustering inside HLA-allele-positive subsets. For co-occurrence clustering, repertoires with fewer than 30,000 or more than 120,000 public chains were excluded, along with roughly 5 repertoires with anomalous nucleotide sharing. TCRdb stores this immuneACCESS table with in-frame sequences only. Part of the clones is absent; in the studies checked, under half of the shortfall reflects unresolved V genes, and no reason is known for the rest. The D gene and trimming were derived from the DNA, and the V and J assignments and clone size from that table. Present in this sample are 140,000 to 150,000 clones, over 75% of which were seen just once. Clones ranked in the top ten supply approximately 1.8% of the sample.

Taken from the germline V gene (reference sequence), the CDR1 and CDR2 loops are GTSNPN and SVGIG. There are 13 amino acids in the CDR3, from cysteine to phenylalanine inclusive. The retained sequence is limited to the CDR3, 39 bases, with the frame set at the first base. Trimming removed 5 bases from V and 4 bases from J; the gene matches leave 7 bases unexplained. Recombination connected TRBV30 to TRBJ1-1; 7 middle bases align to TRBD1. Sequencing was performed on PBMCs. This receptor was taken from a man aged 35 to 55 in good health and CMV-seronegative. Here the CDR3 is given as CAWATGRSTEAFF. The DNA sequence is given as TGTGCCTGGGCGACAGGGCGGAGCACTGAAGCTTTCTTT.